This TCR beta chain was profiled in a study of blood T cell repertoires in COVID-19. This clone was counted only a few times. Generated by immunoSEQ multiplex PCR, the TCRdb table keeps only in-frame clones and is missing some. The table shows some 300,000 clones, with over 80% occurring only once. Sequencing was performed on peripheral blood. The source is a woman aged 45-59 years with active or convalescent COVID-19.

CDR3 sequence: CASSSLSDEQFF. As DNA, the CDR3 is TGTGCCAGCAGCTCCTTGAGCGATGAGCAGTTCTTC. The J gene is TRBJ2-1, the V gene TRBV5-4; D call uncertain. This CDR3 comprises 12 residues. V lost 3 bases to trimming and J lost 8 bases, with 9 bases between them. CDR1 is SGHNT, CDR2 YYREEE, per germline (reference sequence).